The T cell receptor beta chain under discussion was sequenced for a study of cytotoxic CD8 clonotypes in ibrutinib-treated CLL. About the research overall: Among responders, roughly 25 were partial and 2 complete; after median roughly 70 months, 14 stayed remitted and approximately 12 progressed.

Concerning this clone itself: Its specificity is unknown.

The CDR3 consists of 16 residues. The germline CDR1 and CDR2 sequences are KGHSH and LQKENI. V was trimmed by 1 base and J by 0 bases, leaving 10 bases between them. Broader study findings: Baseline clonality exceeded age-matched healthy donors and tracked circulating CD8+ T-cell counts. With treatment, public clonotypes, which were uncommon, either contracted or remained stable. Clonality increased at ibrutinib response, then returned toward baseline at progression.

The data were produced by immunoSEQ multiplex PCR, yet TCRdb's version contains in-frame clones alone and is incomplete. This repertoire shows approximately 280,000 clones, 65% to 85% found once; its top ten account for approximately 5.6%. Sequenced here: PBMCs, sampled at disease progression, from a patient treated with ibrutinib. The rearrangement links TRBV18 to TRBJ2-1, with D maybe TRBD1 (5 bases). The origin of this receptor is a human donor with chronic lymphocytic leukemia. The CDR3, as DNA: TGTGCCAGCTCACCACGGCAGGGCCTCTCCTACAATGAGCAGTTCTTC. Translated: CASSPRQGLSYNEQFF.